What follows are 5 T cell receptor beta chains derived from one specimen sequenced in a study of identical twins. From the 5' RACE reads, TCRdb called clonotypes with MiXCR, one entry per CDR3 protein. The sample contains 450,000 to 650,000 distinct CDR3 sequences, nearly 10% of which appear only once. In addition, the sample was reused for a study of yellow fever vaccine responses in identical twins.

The material sequenced was PBMCs. The receptors here all came from a young woman in good health.

J is TRBJ2-1 and V is TRBV21-1; TRBD2, the table's D call, lacks a check against the DNA. TRBV21-1 constitutes a pseudogene. CDR3 length: 20 residues. The CDR3 DNA is TGTGCCAGCAGCGCACGTTTGAGGACTAGCGGGATGGCCCCGCCCAATGAGCAGTTCTTC. Translation: CASSARLRTSGMAPPNEQFF.

This clonotype was seen a few times. The chain employs TRBV20-1 and TRBJ2-6, with TRBD1 as a possible D gene (5 bases). Germline V gene lookup returns CDR1 DFQATT and CDR2 SNEGSKA (reference sequence). The CDR3 covers 17 residues. V lost 0 bases and J lost 2, with 14 bases in between. The CDR3 spells CSARDLLSTAGANVLTF. DNA for the CDR3: TGCAGTGCTAGAGATCTTTTGTCGACAGCTGGGGCCAACGTCCTGACTTTC.

The gene calls are TRBV6-5 and TRBJ2-7; 7 bases are a match to TRBD2. The ends lost 0 bases at V and 6 bases at J; junction bases unmatched: 11. CDR3 length equals 16 residues. CDR1 and CDR2 (germline): MNHEY, SVGAGI. CDR3 nucleotide sequence: TGTGCCAGCAGTTACTCGATGGCGGGAGCCTTTTCCGAGCAGTACTTC. Its translation is CASSYSMAGAFSEQYF.

The chain couples TRBV10-2 to TRBJ2-7; 8 positions agree with TRBD2. V was pared by 3 bases and J by 1 base, with 11 bases of the junction left unmatched. Germline lookup yields CDR1 WSHSY and CDR2 SAAADI. The CDR3 is made up of 17 amino acids. The CDR3 spells CASSDIGAGVPSYEQYF. The CDR3 nucleotides are TGCGCCAGCAGTGACATCGGAGCGGGAGTACCTTCCTACGAGCAGTACTTC.

The chain combines TRBV10-3 with TRBJ2-1; D perhaps matches TRBD1 (6 bases). CDR3 length equals 16 residues. Trimming removed 8 bases at V and 2 bases at J, with 19 bases between. Germline CDR1 ENHRY, CDR2 SYGVKD. This CDR3 reads CAIAALTGSTYNEQFF. The CDR3 DNA follows: TGTGCCATCGCGGCCTTGACAGGATCGACCTACAATGAGCAGTTCTTC.